This T cell receptor beta chain was profiled in a study of siplizumab effects on memory and regulatory T cells. Study-wide results and caveats: It was not possible to assign a naive or memory phenotype to roughly 80-97% of proliferating CD4+ or CD8+ clones.

The data were produced by immunoSEQ multiplex PCR, yet TCRdb's version contains in-frame clones alone and is incomplete. The sample has tens of thousands of clones; around nine tenths are singletons. CDR3 length equals 13 residues. CDR1 is LNHNV and CDR2 is YYDKDF in the germline V gene (reference sequence). J lost 5 bases, V lost 3 bases, and 3 bases had no gene match. As regards this clone: Antigen: not known.

This receptor was obtained from a human donor in good health. The chain carries TRBV15 and TRBJ1-2; 7 nucleotides line up with TRBD1. What was sequenced was Tregs sorted from blood. This chain's CDR3 is CATSRGQTYGYTF. CDR3 coding DNA: TGTGCCACCAGCAGGGGACAGACTTATGGCTACACCTTC.